The clone carrying this TCR beta chain was counted between two and nine times. Its antigen is undetermined. The sample belongs to a study of post-analysis software for immune sequencing data. On the study more broadly: The courses of disease that were included comprised relapsing-remitting, secondary progressive and progressive-relapsing multiple sclerosis. Study-wide points: Controls had lower frequencies than patients of about 5 TRBV segments, which included TRBV5-6, TRBV5-1 and TRBV20-1. Multiple sclerosis was associated with a significant reduction in normalized Chao1 diversity relative to controls.

V lost 4 bases and J 3 bases, leaving 10 bases between the germline ends. CDR1 SGDLS and CDR2 YYNGEE come from the germline V gene. The CDR3 has 13 residues. Carried by the TCR beta cDNA libraries were unique molecular identifiers. Roughly 500,000 cDNA molecules were obtained from approximately 1 to 10 million T cells. Each CDR3 protein is one row after TCRdb ran MiXCR on the PCR reads. The sample consists of around 710,000 distinct CDR3 sequences, more than 45% of them appearing once. V and J are TRBV9 and TRBJ1-1, with D hard to call. The sequencing input was blood. This sequence originates from a girl aged 5 to 17 with multiple sclerosis. The CDR3 region is CASSRTDYTEAFF. DNA for the CDR3: TGTGCCAGCAGCCGGACGGACTACACTGAAGCTTTCTTT. Full variable domain (rest looked up from reference TRBV9 and TRBJ1-1): DSGVTQTPKHLITATGQRVTLRCSPRSGDLSVYWYQQSLDQGLQFLIQYYNGEERAKGNILERFSAQQFPDLHSELNLSSLELGDSALYFCASSRTDYTEAFFGQGTRLTVV.